These 29 T cell receptor beta chains were all obtained from the same sample, sequenced in a study of spatial heterogeneity in lung cancer. Study-wide results and caveats: One measure, the expanded intratumoral alpha and beta TCR count, tracked tumor mutation counts.

TCRdb itself ran the 5' RACE reads through MiXCR, one entry per CDR3 protein. Altogether 8,000 to 10,000 distinct CDR3 sequences are present, 8.7% being singletons, with the ten largest covering about 13%. No cognate antigen is known for these TCRs. This sample's time point: sample taken at primary tumor resection. The sequencing here drew on lung tumor tissue, taken at surgery. The receptors here all came from a female donor with early-stage non-small cell lung cancer.

The table lists this clonotype with a few counts. The chain recombines TRBV7-2 with TRBJ1-1; the D is unclear. This CDR3 comprises 13 residues. Germline CDR1 SGHTA, CDR2 FQGNSA. V lost 4 bases, J lost 1 base, and 7 bases lay in between. The CDR3 protein is CASSSQPNTEAFF. The DNA for the CDR3 is TGTGCCAGCAGCTCCCAGCCGAACACTGAAGCTTTCTTT.

Relative to its sample, this clonotype is medium-sized. This chain connects TRBV5-1 to TRBJ1-3; D uncertain. Trimming cost V 4 bases and J 2 bases, with 10 bases left between them. This CDR3 region has 14 residues. Germline V gene data show CDR1 as SGHRS and CDR2 as YFSETQ. CDR3 loop: CASSPTLTGNTIYF. The CDR3 DNA is TGCGCCAGCAGCCCCACCCTCACTGGAAACACCATATATTTT.

This clonotype was recorded many times. CDR3 DNA: TGTGCCAGCAGCTTAGGAGGGTTTCATTCACCCCTCCACTTT. It translates to CASSLGGFHSPLHF. The V gene is TRBV7-8, the J gene TRBJ1-6; no reliable D call. Deletions cut 1 base from V and 8 bases from J, with 9 bases between. Germline V CDR1 and CDR2: SGHVS, FQNEAQ. The CDR3 has 14 amino acids.

This clonotype has more than one count but fewer than ten. V usage is TRBV27 and J usage is TRBJ2-7; no definite D call. Deletions cut 3 bases from V and 2 bases from J, with 11 bases between. The V gene's germline CDR1 is MNHEY and CDR2 SMNVEV (reference sequence). The CDR3 has 14 residues. CDR3 residues: CASSFGPFTYEQYF. The CDR3 DNA follows: TGTGCCAGCAGTTTCGGGCCCTTTACCTACGAGCAGTACTTC.

This clonotype came up many times. The chain is built from TRBV20-1 and TRBJ2-3; D gene unclear. Germline lookup yields CDR1 DFQATT and CDR2 SNEGSKA (reference sequence). V lost 1 base to trimming and J lost 3 bases, with 11 bases between them. This CDR3 comprises 14 residues. CDR3 amino acids: CSARVQTSTDTQYF. In DNA form, the CDR3 reads TGCAGTGCTAGAGTTCAGACGTCTACAGATACGCAGTATTTT.

This clonotype was observed at least ten times. This chain joins TRBV12-3 or TRBV12-4 and TRBJ1-1; tentatively, D is TRBD1 (6 bases). This CDR3 has 15 residues. Trimming took 6 bases from V and 2 from J, leaving 16 bases between them. CDR3 loop: CASRSGASANTEAFF. CDR3 DNA: TGTGCCAGCAGGTCGGGGGCCAGTGCAAACACTGAAGCTTTCTTT.

The sample holds a few counts of this clonotype. This chain connects TRBV20-1 to TRBJ2-3; TRBD1 might be the D (6 bases). Trimming cost V 5 bases and J 1 base, with 16 bases left between them. The CDR3 runs to 15 residues. Germline V lookup: CDR1 DFQATT, CDR2 SNEGSKA (reference sequence). CDR3 in DNA: TGCAGTGCTGATCGGGCAGGGGAAGGCACAGATACGCAGTATTTT. It encodes CSADRAGEGTDTQYF.

In regard to this clonotype: A much more abundant neighbour one base away suggests this may be a read error. This chain connects TRBV18 to TRBJ1-2, with D tentatively TRBD1 (6 bases). Germline loops: CDR1 KGHSH, CDR2 LQKENI. The CDR3 is 14 amino acids. The CDR3 region is CVSSSAGTSYGYTF. The CDR3 nucleotides read TGTGTCAGCTCGTCTGCCGGGACATCATATGGCTACACCTTC.

This clonotype was found many times. The rearrangement uses TRBV12-3 or TRBV12-4 and TRBJ1-5; D uncertain. The germline V and J ends were trimmed by 3 bases and 1 base, with 7 bases remaining between them. The CDR3 contains 14 residues. The CDR3 DNA reads as TGTGCCAGCAGTTTCTTGGAAAGCAATCAGCCCCAGCATTTT. It encodes CASSFLESNQPQHF.

In this sample, this clonotype turned up many times. The J gene is TRBJ1-4, the V gene TRBV7-9; D gene uncertain. Looked up from germline, CDR1 is SEHNR and CDR2 is FQNEAQ (reference sequence). The CDR3 length is 17 residues. V lost 5 bases, J lost 0 bases, and 16 bases lay in between. The CDR3, as DNA: TGTGCCAGCAGCCTTGGGGAATTCTCGTCAACTAATGAAAAACTGTTTTTT. Protein product: CASSLGEFSSTNEKLFF.

Within the sample, this clonotype is medium-sized. The CDR3 sequence: CASSSGRGANGELFF. Here the CDR3 DNA reads TGCGCCAGCAGCTCCGGCCGGGGGGCTAACGGGGAGCTGTTTTTT. The rearrangement uses TRBV5-1 and TRBJ2-2; weak D call: TRBD2 (7 bases). Trimming cost V 3 bases and J 7 bases, with 16 bases left between them. Germline V gene data show CDR1 as SGHRS and CDR2 as YFSETQ. The CDR3 sequence is 15 residues long.

At least ten counts were recorded for this clonotype. The chain employs TRBV12-3 or TRBV12-4 and TRBJ2-4; 8 bases map to TRBD2. The ends lost 6 bases at V and 0 bases at J; junction bases unmatched: 7. The CDR3 has 16 residues. The chain's CDR3 is CASSGSGTLAKNIQYF. The CDR3 DNA reads as TGTGCCAGCAGCGGTAGCGGGACACTAGCCAAAAACATTCAGTACTTC.

This clonotype was counted a few times. The chain couples TRBV7-9 to TRBJ2-6; TRBD2 is a possible D gene (5 bases). The V and J ends lost 4 bases and 10 bases respectively, with 8 bases between them. The length of the CDR3 is 12 residues. Germline CDR1 SEHNR, CDR2 FQNEAQ (reference sequence). CDR3 sequence (DNA): TGTGCCAGCAGCTCCCGGACTAACGTCCTGACTTTC. It translates to CASSSRTNVLTF.

V and J are TRBV6-2 or TRBV6-3 and TRBJ2-2; 13 bases match TRBD2. V dropped 5 bases and J dropped 4; count of bases not matched to a gene: 4. From germline, CDR1 is MNHEY and CDR2 SVGEGT. This CDR3 comprises 16 residues. The CDR3 is CASSRRLAGGTGELFF. CDR3 bases: TGTGCCAGCAGTAGACGACTAGCGGGGGGCACCGGGGAGCTGTTTTTT.

This clonotype has only a few counts. The chain combines TRBV7-2 with TRBJ2-5; 8 nucleotides match TRBD2. Germline V gene data show CDR1 as SGHTA and CDR2 as FQGNSA. Trimming cost V 3 bases and J 5 bases; bases outside gene matches: 11. The CDR3 is 16 residues long. In DNA, the CDR3 is TGTGCCAGCAGCTTCACCGCCCGGGGGGGCCTGGAGACCCAGTACTTC. Its translation is CASSFTARGGLETQYF.

This clonotype was seen only a few times. The V gene is TRBV29-1, the J gene TRBJ2-1; D may be TRBD1 (6 bases). There are 14 residues in the CDR3. V was shortened by 7 bases and J by 2 bases, with 15 bases between the two germline ends. The V gene's germline CDR1 is SQVTM and CDR2 ANQGSEA. Written as DNA, the CDR3 is TGCAGCGGCAAGAACCGGGACACCTACAATGAGCAGTTCTTC. Translation: CSGKNRDTYNEQFF.

This clonotype was observed at least ten times. The chain combines TRBV7-2 with TRBJ2-7; 7 bases are a match to TRBD2. From germline, CDR1 is SGHTA and CDR2 FQGNSA. The CDR3 is 13 residues long. V shed 5 bases, J shed 7 bases, and the junction held 8 bases outside the gene matches. This CDR3 is CASSPPGLWEQYF. The CDR3 DNA reads as TGTGCCAGCAGCCCCCCGGGACTATGGGAGCAGTACTTC.

This sequence joins TRBV7-9 and TRBJ2-7; 10 nucleotides align to TRBD1. The V gene's germline CDR1 is SEHNR and CDR2 FQNEAQ (reference sequence). The CDR3 consists of 15 residues. The V segment lost 5 bases and the J segment 3 bases; nucleotides outside the gene matches: 7. DNA of the CDR3: TGTGCCAGCAGCCCTCCCAGGACAGGGGGCTACGAGCAGTACTTC. This translates into CASSPPRTGGYEQYF. The entire variable domain, with the rest obtained from reference TRBV7-9 and TRBJ2-7, is as follows: DTGVSQNPRHKITKRGQNVTFRCDPISEHNRLYWYRQTLGQGPEFLTYFQNEAQLEKSRLLSDRFSAERPKGSFSTLEIQRTEQGDSAMYLCASSPPRTGGYEQYFGPGTRLTVT.

The sample holds many counts of this clonotype. V usage is TRBV11-2 and J usage is TRBJ2-2; D is possibly TRBD2 (5 bases). V lost 3 bases, J lost 4 bases, and 12 bases lay in between. Germline-derived CDR1 and CDR2 are SGHAT and FQNNGV. CDR3 length: 15 amino acids. The CDR3 DNA reads TGTGCCAGCAGCTTTGGGCTAGAGGGCACCGGGGAGCTGTTTTTT. It is translated as CASSFGLEGTGELFF.

The gene calls are TRBV2 and TRBJ2-1, with 9 bases that match TRBD1. CDR1 and CDR2 from the germline V gene are SNHLY and FYNNEI. V shed 6 bases and J 4 bases; nucleotides not matched to a gene: 7. The length of the CDR3 is 15 residues. Here the CDR3 DNA reads TGTGCCAGCAGGAACAGGGGGCGCGAGTACAATGAGCAGTTCTTC. Its protein product is CASRNRGREYNEQFF.

This clonotype was seen many times. This chain links TRBV10-3 with TRBJ1-5, with D maybe TRBD1 (6 bases). Germline CDR1 and CDR2: ENHRY and SYGVKD. The CDR3 covers 15 residues. V was clipped by 0 bases and J by 2 bases, with 8 bases between them. CDR3 loop: CAISESRGGNQPQHF. DNA of the CDR3: TGTGCCATCAGTGAGTCCAGGGGTGGCAATCAGCCCCAGCATTTT.

This clonotype has at least ten counts. The chain combines TRBV5-1 with TRBJ2-5; D might be TRBD1 or TRBD2, each matching 6 bases. CDR3 size: 14 residues. Trimming left V 4 bases short and J 5 bases short, with 15 bases between. Per the germline V gene, CDR1 is SGHRS and CDR2 is YFSETQ. The CDR3 sequence: CASSPRTGRETQYF. The DNA of the CDR3 is TGCGCCAGCAGCCCCCGAACAGGGAGGGAGACCCAGTACTTC.

The sample holds many counts of this clonotype. This chain links TRBV7-9 with TRBJ1-5, with D unresolved. Germline CDR1 and CDR2: SEHNR and FQNEAQ (reference sequence). V shed 1 base and J shed 7 bases, with 5 bases lying between them. CDR3 length: 12 amino acids. CDR3 residues: CASSLGSQPQHF. The CDR3 bases are TGTGCCAGCAGCTTAGGATCGCAGCCCCAGCATTTT. Based on the CDR3 plus reference TRBV7-9 and TRBJ1-5, the full variable domain is DTGVSQNPRHKITKRGQNVTFRCDPISEHNRLYWYRQTLGQGPEFLTYFQNEAQLEKSRLLSDRFSAERPKGSFSTLEIQRTEQGDSAMYLCASSLGSQPQHFGDGTRLSIL.

The chain links TRBV29-1 to TRBJ2-5; D gene unclear. CDR3 size: 12 residues. Trimming took off 5 bases at V and 5 bases at J, with 12 bases between the two ends. Germline CDR1 SQVTM, CDR2 ANQGSEA. CDR3 in amino acids: CSVPQIGETQYF. CDR3 in DNA: TGCAGCGTTCCCCAGATCGGGGAGACCCAGTACTTC.

By share, this clonotype counts as medium-sized (0.01 to 0.1%). V is TRBV20-1 and J is TRBJ2-5; 8 bases align to TRBD2. Looked up from germline, CDR1 is DFQATT and CDR2 is SNEGSKA (reference sequence). The CDR3 covers 12 residues. Trimming removed 4 bases from V and 5 bases from J; junction bases left unmatched: 3. CDR3 DNA sequence: TGCAGTGCTAATCCTAGCGGGGAGACCCAGTACTTC. This sequence encodes CSANPSGETQYF.

This clonotype has a count of ten or more. The chain carries TRBV5-1 and TRBJ2-5; 7 bases match TRBD1. In germline, CDR1 is SGHRS, CDR2 YFSETQ. V gave up 0 bases and J gave up 5 bases; unmatched junction bases: 7. The CDR3 sequence is 15 residues long. The CDR3, as DNA: TGCGCCAGCAGCTTGGTACAGGGGCCGAAGGAGACCCAGTACTTC. This encodes CASSLVQGPKETQYF.

This clonotype has ten or more counts. The rearrangement joins TRBV7-2 to TRBJ2-1; D may be TRBD1 or TRBD2 (6 bases each). CDR1 and CDR2 (germline): SGHTA, FQGNSA. V shed 0 bases and J shed 8 bases, with 8 bases lying between them. The CDR3 has 13 residues. The CDR3 sequence: CASSLARGDEQFF. The CDR3 DNA follows: TGTGCCAGCAGCTTAGCTAGGGGGGATGAGCAGTTCTTC.

This clonotype was found many times. The chain is built from TRBV7-9 and TRBJ2-5; TRBD1 matches 8 bases. CDR1 and CDR2 (germline): SEHNR, FQNEAQ (reference sequence). V gave up 4 bases and J gave up 4 bases; unmatched junction bases: 8. This CDR3 contains 15 residues. The CDR3 protein is CASSWGQVILETQYF. In DNA form, the CDR3 reads TGTGCCAGCAGCTGGGGACAGGTTATACTAGAGACCCAGTACTTC.

In this sample, this clonotype turned up many times. The V call is TRBV2, the J call TRBJ1-5; 7 bases line up with TRBD1. The CDR3 is made up of 14 amino acids. Germline CDR1 SNHLY, CDR2 FYNNEI. Trimming cost V 2 bases and J 3 bases; bases outside gene matches: 1. CDR3: CASSERGPNQPQHF. The CDR3 DNA sequence: TGTGCCAGCAGTGAAAGGGGGCCCAATCAGCCCCAGCATTTT. Full variable domain (missing parts from reference TRBV2 and TRBJ1-5): EPEVTQTPSHQVTQMGQEVILRCVPISNHLYFYWYRQILGQKVEFLVSFYNNEISEKSEIFDDQFSVERPDGSNFTLKIRSTKLEDSAMYFCASSERGPNQPQHFGDGTRLSIL.